These 14 T cell receptor beta chains share one sample of origin, sequenced in a study of neurological immune-mediated disorders (dated by TCRdb to about 2019). The method behind the library was 5' RACE. These reads were obtained on an Illumina HiSeq 2500. TCRdb reworked the public reads: Q25 trimming with fastp, MiXCR clone assembly, productive beta chains retained. Rows with one shared CDR3 protein collapse into an entry with the most common genes and DNA. This sample holds fewer than 65,000 distinct CDR3 sequences; around 4.2% were observed only once. The top ten hold about 3.1% of the sample. The sample consisted of PBMCs. The receptors come from a man aged 50-60 years with multiple sclerosis.

The table lists this clonotype with many counts. The J gene is TRBJ1-5, the V gene TRBV12-3 or TRBV12-4; D not resolved. The CDR3 consists of 17 residues. V lost 0 bases and J 3 bases, leaving 15 bases between the germline ends. The CDR3 is CASSLALGGSVNQPQHF. In nucleotides, the CDR3 is TGTGCCAGCAGTTTAGCGCTCGGAGGTTCCGTCAATCAGCCCCAGCATTTT.

In this sample, this clonotype turned up many times. The chain couples TRBV7-6 to TRBJ2-7, with D possibly being TRBD2 (6 bases). CDR3 size: 12 residues. Germline V lookup: CDR1 SGHVS, CDR2 FNYEAQ. Deletions cut 3 bases from V and 7 bases from J, with 10 bases between. CDR3: CASSFPGSEQYF. CDR3 coding DNA: TGTGCCAGCAGCTTTCCCGGGAGTGAGCAGTACTTC.

This clonotype was picked up many times. The genes are TRBV28 and TRBJ2-7, with D uncertain. Germline CDR1 reads MDHEN; CDR2 reads SYDVKM. The V and J ends lost 6 bases and 2 bases respectively, with 5 bases between them. This CDR3 spans 11 amino acids. The CDR3 DNA follows: TGTGCCAGCAGCACCACCTACGAGCAGTACTTC. Translating it yields CASSTTYEQYF.

This clonotype was seen ten or more times. The CDR3 here is CASSPQGGRYEQYF. Written as DNA, the CDR3 is TGTGCCAGCAGTCCCCAGGGGGGTCGCTACGAGCAGTACTTC. The rearrangement joins TRBV12-3 or TRBV12-4 to TRBJ2-7; a possible D gene is TRBD1 (7 bases). V was clipped by 5 bases and J by 3 bases, with 14 bases between them. The CDR3 extends over 14 amino acids.

The table lists this clonotype with many counts. V usage is TRBV18 and J usage is TRBJ2-1; 13 bases line up with TRBD2. This CDR3 is built from 16 residues. Trimming cost V 3 bases and J 6 bases; bases outside gene matches: 5. Germline V gives CDR1 KGHSH, CDR2 LQKENI. The CDR3 sequence: CASSPPGTSGINEQFF. CDR3 bases: TGTGCCAGCTCACCTCCCGGGACTAGCGGGATCAATGAGCAGTTCTTC. Full variable domain (rest looked up from reference TRBV18 and TRBJ2-1): NAGVMQNPRHLVRRRGQEARLRCSPMKGHSHVYWYRQLPEEGLKFMVYLQKENIIDESGMPKERFSAEFPKEGPSILRIQQVVRGDSAAYFCASSPPGTSGINEQFFGPGTRLTVL.

This clonotype has a count of ten or more. V is TRBV27 and J is TRBJ1-5; 9 bases line up with TRBD1. V dropped 6 bases and J dropped 6; count of bases not matched to a gene: 12. CDR1 and CDR2 from the germline V gene are MNHEY and SMNVEV (reference sequence). This CDR3 contains 16 residues. CDR3 bases: TGTGCCAGCAGCAGGGGGGGACAGGGCTTTAGTCAGCCCCAGCATTTT. Protein sequence: CASSRGGQGFSQPQHF.

This clonotype was seen at least ten times. The chain links TRBV7-2 to TRBJ1-3, with D hard to call. The CDR3 loop spans 15 amino acids. CDR1 SGHTA and CDR2 FQGNSA come from the germline V gene. The V and J ends lost 4 bases and 0 bases respectively, with 10 bases between them. The CDR3 coding sequence is TGTGCCAGCAGCTATAAAATCCTCTCTGGAAACACCATATATTTT. Translated, it gives CASSYKILSGNTIYF.

There are many counts of this clonotype. The J gene is TRBJ2-3, the V gene TRBV10-3; 8 positions match TRBD1. CDR3 length: 14 amino acids. Trimming removed 6 bases from V and 0 bases from J; junction bases left unmatched: 2. Germline CDR1 ENHRY, CDR2 SYGVKD. CDR3 nucleotide sequence: TGTGCCATCAGGACAGGGGCTAGCACAGATACGCAGTATTTT. Residues: CAIRTGASTDTQYF.

This clonotype occurred many times. The chain carries TRBV29-1 and TRBJ2-1; TRBD2 might be the D (7 bases). V was shortened by 6 bases and J by 7 bases, with 16 bases between the two germline ends. CDR1 and CDR2 from the germline V gene are SQVTM and ANQGSEA. This CDR3 contains 13 residues. The CDR3 DNA reads TGCAGCGTCTTACAGGGAGGGCATAATGAGCAGTTCTTC. Translated: CSVLQGGHNEQFF.

At least ten counts were recorded for this clonotype. The rearrangement uses TRBV3-1 and TRBJ2-7; D remains ambiguous. The ends were cut back, 1 base at V and 2 bases at J, with 9 bases in the middle. The CDR3 has 14 residues. CDR1 is LGHDT and CDR2 is YNNKEL in the germline V gene (reference sequence). The CDR3 loop reads CASSQGLVAYEQYF. The CDR3, as DNA: TGTGCCAGCAGCCAAGGGCTTGTCGCCTACGAGCAGTACTTC.

This clonotype was seen repeatedly, ten times or more. CDR3 bases: TGTGCCAGCAGCTCATACACAGATACGCAGTATTTT. Amino acid sequence: CASSSYTDTQYF. The chain combines TRBV7-2 with TRBJ2-3; D call uncertain. Trimming pared 4 bases from V and 2 bases from J, leaving 4 bases between. Germline values: CDR1 SGHTA, CDR2 FQGNSA. CDR3 size: 12 residues.

This clonotype was seen once. Given a much more abundant clone one base away, this may be a read error. The chain links TRBV20-1 to TRBJ2-4, with TRBD2 as a possible D gene (6 bases). CDR1 is DFQATT, CDR2 SNEGSKA, per germline (reference sequence). The length of the CDR3 is 13 residues. CDR3 bases: TGCAGTGCTAACCTAGCGCTGAAAAACATTCATTACTTC. This translates into CSANLALKNIHYF.

V usage is TRBV29-1 and J usage is TRBJ2-1; D is possibly TRBD2 (7 bases). Trimming took off 3 bases at V and 7 bases at J, with 10 bases between the two ends. CDR1 is SQVTM, CDR2 ANQGSEA, per germline. The CDR3 runs 12 residues. The CDR3 is CSVDGGANEQFF. CDR3 DNA sequence: TGCAGCGTTGATGGGGGGGCTAATGAGCAGTTCTTC.

To note about this clonotype: A much larger clone differs from this one at a single base, so this may be a read error. The genes are TRBV7-8 and TRBJ2-3; 7 bases align to TRBD2. CDR1 is SGHVS and CDR2 is FQNEAQ in the germline V gene. Trimming took 0 bases from V and 9 from J; bases not matched to a gene: 6. CDR3 length: 14 amino acids. The CDR3 bases are TGTGCCAGCAGCTTAGCGGGCGTGGGAGGGACGCAGTATTTT. Amino acids: CASSLAGVGGTQYF. The full variable domain, rest sourced from reference TRBV7-8 and TRBJ2-3, is GAGVSQSPRYKVAKRGQDVALRCDPISGHVSLFWYQQALGQGPEFLTYFQNEAQLDKSGLPSDRFFAERPEGSVSTLKIQRTQQEDSAVYLCASSLAGVGGTQYFGPGTRLTVL.